This TCR beta chain came from a study of early stage breast cancer tumors (dated by TCRdb to about 2017). At the level of the whole study: Of the 15 to 20 invasive breast tumors, more than 9 were found to be estrogen receptor-positive, progesterone receptor-positive and HER2-negative. On average, each sample got roughly 9.7-fold read coverage. Most of the 12 ER+/PR+/HER2- tumors were invasive ductal carcinomas, while the other four were invasive lobular carcinomas. Across all samples, a few million templates representing 1 million or so unique clonotypes were detected. What the study reported, not specific to this receptor: Enriched TCRB sequences shared across patients were mostly commonly generated sequences, unlikely to play an important role in the tumor microenvironment. Bulk genomic DNA sequencing of unsorted cells missed chain pairing and functional markers such as CD4, CD8 and FOXP3. Repertoires from blood and normal breast were more alike than repertoires from blood and tumor, and in about 90% of the 16 patients, comparing each tissue with blood separated tumor from normal. Analysis by tumor subtype was prevented by the small cohort size. Tumors showed around 2.5-fold higher T cell density and higher clonality than adjacent normal breast tissue.

Concerning this clone itself: Its specific antigen is unknown. One base away there is no much larger clone; base qualities are not given.

The study profiled bulk TCR beta-chain repertoires in matched peripheral blood, tumor and adjacent normal breast tissue taken from approximately 15 patients with early-stage breast cancer. Before surgery, about 4.5-10 mL of whole blood was collected in EDTA tubes and processed within 2 hours. Peripheral blood mononuclear cells were isolated by Ficoll-Paque centrifugation in SepMate-50 tubes. PBMCs were cryopreserved in aliquots of 2 to 4 million cells in 90% FBS with approximately 10% DMSO and kept in liquid nitrogen. The Qiagen AllPrep DNA/RNA Mini kit was used for genomic DNA extraction. CDR1 and CDR2, looked up from the germline V gene, are SGHNT and YENEEA. V loses 4 bases, J loses 0 bases, and the germline ends lie 10 bases apart. The CDR3, cysteine through phenylalanine, is 15 amino acids long. Of all the DNA, just the CDR3 is kept, 45 bases in frame from base 1. Each sample was amplified as two independent genomic DNA replicates: approximately 0.49 ug for blood and around 1.5 ug for tumor or normal breast. TCRB sequencing of genomic DNA was carried out with the ImmunoSeq Intro kit according to the manufacturer's instructions. Multiplex PCR was run for 31 cycles using proprietary primers and spike-in control sequences for absolute quantification. Single-end 150-bp reads were used to sequence an 87-bp fragment spanning the CDR3 and the flanking V and J genes. Seven samples, with two replicates for each sample, were multiplexed per lane of an Illumina MiSeq using version 3.0 chemistry. In the original analysis: The vendor's proprietary pipeline handled the raw data processing, merging both replicates into a single result for each sample. Clonotypes were defined as productive rearrangements sharing the V-gene family, CDR3 amino acid sequence and J-gene segment. Clonality was calculated as 1 minus the normalized Shannon entropy (Pielou evenness) of TCRB abundances. To estimate T cell density, the total number of templates was divided by the input cell count, which was inferred from how much DNA went in. Recon was used with default parameters to estimate total repertoire diversity and clonality. Clonotypes with over 0.1% abundance in tumor and at least 32-fold higher abundance in tumor than in normal breast were defined as tumor-enriched. Imported from immuneACCESS, the table was reduced by TCRdb to in-frame sequences with V and J called. These copies leave out some clones; in studies compared against another copy, an unresolved V gene accounts for under half, and the cause of the remainder is not known. D and trimming were read from the DNA, whereas the V and J calls and clone size are those reported in that table. The sample table lists around 71,000 clones, 79% of them with a count of one. Under 3.5% of the sample is in the top ten clones.

Sequenced: blood. The source of this sequence is a person between 55 and 69 years old with breast cancer. The rearrangement combines TRBV11-3 with TRBJ1-3; a tentative D call is TRBD1 (6 bases match). The CDR3 region has the sequence CASSSRQDSGNTIYF. The sequenced DNA: TGTGCCAGCAGCTCTAGACAGGACTCTGGAAACACCATATATTTT.